The clone carrying this T cell receptor beta chain was seen more than once but under ten times. What it binds is not known. This sample stems from a study of T cells in Graves' hyperthyroidism and ophthalmopathy. From RNA transcripts, TCR beta CDR3 regions were amplified. With the HTBI primer set, the TCR CDR3 went through a first round of RT-PCR. From the multiplex PCR reads, TCRdb called clonotypes with MiXCR, one entry per CDR3 protein. The sample contains around 600,000 distinct CDR3 sequences, approximately 14% of which appear only once. Study observations and caveats: The model's output predicted ophthalmopathy at a median of 6.5 months prior to onset. Also found in blood were most expanded thyroid clonotypes above 0.001.

V was pared by 2 bases and J by 2 bases, with 9 bases of the junction left unmatched. Germline CDR1 DFQATT, CDR2 SNEGSKA (reference sequence). The CDR3 is 17 residues long. Each diagnosis drew on symptoms, thyroxine, TRAb, thyroid ultrasound and orbital computed tomography findings. The V gene is TRBV20-1, the J gene TRBJ2-3; 11 nucleotides line up with TRBD2. The sample was blood. The receptor was derived from a woman under 40 with Graves' hyperthyroidism. The DNA for the CDR3 is TGCAGTGCTAGATCCAACCGACTAGCGGGGACCACAGATACGCAGTATTTT. It is translated as CSARSNRLAGTTDTQYF.